This is a list of T cell receptor beta chains from one sample in a study of response to subunit inactivated influenza vaccine. MiXCR, run by TCRdb on the RT-PCR reads, gives a single entry per CDR3 protein. The table includes around 570,000 distinct CDR3 sequences, less than 8% detected once. This specimen consisted of PBMCs from blood, obtained roughly 24 months after vaccination. The origin of the receptors is a man between 45 and 75 years old who received an inactivated influenza vaccine. The CDR3 runs from the conserved cysteine through the conserved F or W. The order of the fields is clone size, D gene, J gene, V gene, CDR3 DNA, CDR3 protein. A D gene is named only where the DNA matches it firmly. A row's size may be missing; if present it is once, few, many or a size class.

>few|-|TRBJ2-1|TRBV10-3
TGTGCCATCACCCCGGGGGTCTACAATGAGCAGTTCTTC
CAITPGVYNEQFF
>-|TRBD1|TRBJ2-3|TRBV2
TGTGCCAGCAGACACAGGGGGGTGGGCACAGATACGCAGTATTTT
CASRHRGVGTDTQYF
>once|TRBD2|TRBJ2-3|TRBV11-2
TGTTCCAGCAGCTTAAGTCTAGCGGGAGGCACAGATACGCAGTATTTT
CSSSLSLAGGTDTQYF
>many|-|TRBJ2-1|TRBV4-3
TGCGCCAGCAGCCTGACTACCAACCGCAATGAGCAGTTCTTC
CASSLTTNRNEQFF
>few|TRBD2|TRBJ2-7|TRBV11-2
TGTGCCAGCAGCAAAAGACTAGCGGCCTCCTACGAGCAGTACTTC
CASSKRLAASYEQYF
>many|TRBD2|TRBJ2-1|TRBV5-1
TGCGCCAGCACACTCGGGACTAGCGGGAGCCATGAGCAGTTCTTC
CASTLGTSGSHEQFF
>few|-|TRBJ2-3|TRBV29-1
TGCAGCGTTGAAGGGGCGGCAAGCACAGATACGCAGTATTTT
CSVEGAASTDTQYF
>many|-|TRBJ1-1|TRBV7-8
TGTGCCAGCAGCCCCGGTACTAAGAGGACAGCCAACACTGAAGCTTTCTTT
CASSPGTKRTANTEAFF
>-|-|TRBJ2-7|TRBV7-9
TGTGCCAGCAGCTTCTCCGGGACAACGCACGAGCAGTACTTC
CASSFSGTTHEQYF
>-|-|TRBJ2-3|TRBV10-2
TGCGCCAGCAGTGAACAGACAGCTAGCACAGATACGCAGTATTTT
CASSEQTASTDTQYF
>-|-|TRBJ1-4|TRBV4-3
TGCGCCAGCAGCCAGGGCCCCGGGGCCTCTAATGAAAAACTGTTTTTT
CASSQGPGASNEKLFF
>few|-|TRBJ2-5|TRBV20-1
TGCAGTGCTGAAGCGGTCTACCAAGAGACCCAGTACTTC
CSAEAVYQETQYF
>many|-|TRBJ2-3|TRBV12-3/TRBV12-4
TGTGCCAGCAGTAGTGGGGTTACGCAGTATTTT
CASSSGVTQYF
>few|TRBD1|TRBJ2-4|TRBV6-2/TRBV6-3
TGTGCCAGCGAAGGACAGGGCGGGAACATTCAGTACTTC
CASEGQGGNIQYF
>-|-|TRBJ2-3|TRBV11-1
TGTGCCAGCAGCCGCATATTTTACCGGGCTAATAGCACAGATACGCAGTATTTT
CASSRIFYRANSTDTQYF
>-|TRBD2|TRBJ2-1|TRBV4-1
TGCGCCAGCAGCCAAGTGTCGCCAGCGGGAGGACGGAATGAGCAGTTCTTC
CASSQVSPAGGRNEQFF
>few|TRBD2|TRBJ2-7|TRBV6-1
TGTGCCAGCAGTAGATTAGCGGGAAACGAGCAGTACTTC
CASSRLAGNEQYF
>-|-|TRBJ1-5|TRBV20-1
TGCAGTGCTAGGAGACAGGAAAGCAATCAGCCCCAGCATTTT
CSARRQESNQPQHF
>-|TRBD1|TRBJ1-5|TRBV10-3
TGTGCCATCTCAGGGGGAAGCAATCAGCCCCAGCATTTT
CAISGGSNQPQHF
>-|-|TRBJ2-7|TRBV20-1
TGCAGTGTCAGTCAGGGGCTTTCCTACGAGCAGTACTTC
CSVSQGLSYEQYF
>few|-|TRBJ1-1|TRBV7-2
TGTGCCAGCAGCTTACACCCACAGTTTGACACTGAAGCTTTCTTT
CASSLHPQFDTEAFF
>many|-|TRBJ1-5|TRBV5-1
TGCGCCAGCAGCCCTACACCGGTGGAGCCCCAGCATTTT
CASSPTPVEPQHF
>many|-|TRBJ1-1|TRBV7-8
TGTGCCAGCAGCCCTAGAGAGGGACGGTTTCTCACTGAAGCTTTCTTT
CASSPREGRFLTEAFF
>few|TRBD1|TRBJ2-7|TRBV5-1
TGCGCCAGCAGCATGGAGTGGAGGACAGGAAGAGTCCACGAGCAGTACTTC
CASSMEWRTGRVHEQYF
>many|-|TRBJ1-5|TRBV18
TGTGCCAGCTCACCAGGGGTGGGTCAGCCCCAGCATTTT
CASSPGVGQPQHF
>many|TRBD2|TRBJ2-1|TRBV12-3/TRBV12-4
TGTGCCAGCAGTTCTCCGGGACTAGCGGGAGTCAGTCCTTACAATGAGCAGTTCTTC
CASSSPGLAGVSPYNEQFF
>many|TRBD1|TRBJ1-2|TRBV5-1
TGCGCCAGCAGCACGGGACAGGGCTACACCTTC
CASSTGQGYTF
>-|-|TRBJ1-4|TRBV4-3
TGCGCCAGCAGCCATCCGGGACCTCCTGAAAAACTGTTTTTT
CASSHPGPPEKLFF
>-|TRBD1|TRBJ1-1|TRBV29-1
TGCAGCGTTGAAGGGGGGACAGGGGGCTGGAGCACTGAAGCTTTCTTT
CSVEGGTGGWSTEAFF
>-|-|TRBJ2-7|TRBV21-1
TGTGCCAGCAGCAAGCCTGACGGATTGGGCTACGAGCAGTACTTC
CASSKPDGLGYEQYF
>few|-|TRBJ2-5|TRBV11-2
TGTGCCAGCAGCTTAGGTGGACAGCAAGAGACCCAGTACTTC
CASSLGGQQETQYF
>-|-|TRBJ1-4|TRBV5-1
TGCGCCAGCAGCTTCGGCCCGGGGACTAATGAAAAACTGTTTTTT
CASSFGPGTNEKLFF
>many|-|TRBJ2-7|TRBV6-5
TGTGCCAGCAGTTCACTATATAGCTCCTACGAGCAGTACTTC
CASSSLYSSYEQYF
>-|TRBD2|TRBJ2-5|TRBV5-1
TGCGCCAGCAGCTCGGGAACTAGCGGGGGTCGAGAGACCCAGTACTTC
CASSSGTSGGRETQYF
>few|TRBD2|TRBJ2-1|TRBV2
TGTGCCAGCAGTGATCCAACTAGCGGGAGGGTAGGTAATGAGCAGTTCTTC
CASSDPTSGRVGNEQFF
>few|TRBD2|TRBJ2-7|TRBV7-8
TGTGCCAGCAGCTTAGAGTTTAGGGACTACTACGAGCAGTACTTC
CASSLEFRDYYEQYF
>many|TRBD2|TRBJ2-1|TRBV20-1
TGCAGTGCTAGCGCGGGGGGCAATGAGCAGTTCTTC
CSASAGGNEQFF
>many|-|TRBJ1-1|TRBV3-1
TGTGCCAGCAGCCAAGAAGGTCCCGGGGGCGGTGAAGCTTTCTTT
CASSQEGPGGGEAFF
>many|TRBD2|TRBJ2-3|TRBV20-1
TGCAGTGAGGGGATAAGTAGCGGGACCACAGATACGCAGTATTTT
CSEGISSGTTDTQYF
>few|-|TRBJ1-6|TRBV6-1
TGTGCCAGCAGTCCAGGGTCAGGGTCACCCGCGAGTTCACCCCTCCACTTT
CASSPGSGSPASSPLHF
>few|-|TRBJ2-3|TRBV14
TGTGCCAGCAGCTCACAAATGAGGATCACAGATACGCAGTATTTT
CASSSQMRITDTQYF
>many|TRBD1|TRBJ1-4|TRBV4-1
TGCGCCAGCAGCCAAGCCGGGACAGCTGAAAAACTGTTTTTT
CASSQAGTAEKLFF
>few|-|TRBJ2-7|TRBV5-1
TGCGCCAGCAGCTTAGACTGGACGCCCTGGTACGAGCAGTACTTC
CASSLDWTPWYEQYF
>-|TRBD1|TRBJ2-5|TRBV28
TGTGCCAGCAGTCCGGGCATTGGACAGGGGGCGGAAGAGACCCAGTACTTC
CASSPGIGQGAEETQYF
>many|TRBD1|TRBJ1-1|TRBV10-2
TGCGCCAGCAGCCGGACAGGAGACGCTTTCTTT
CASSRTGDAFF
>-|TRBD2|TRBJ2-7|TRBV7-8
TGTGCCAGCACCCGGGGGGGCTACGAGCAGTACTTC
CASTRGGYEQYF
>few|-|TRBJ2-7|TRBV12-3/TRBV12-4
TGTGCCAGCAGTTTATCGCAGCACCACAGGAGCTCCTACGAGCAGTACTTC
CASSLSQHHRSSYEQYF
>few|-|TRBJ2-2|TRBV27
TGTGCCAGCAGTTTCGGGGCACTGAACACCGGGGAGCTGTTTTTT
CASSFGALNTGELFF
>-|-|TRBJ2-5|TRBV29-1
TGCAGCGTTGAAGGCAGCACCGCGCAAGAGACCCAGTACTTC
CSVEGSTAQETQYF
>few|-|TRBJ2-5|TRBV11-1
TGTGCCAGCAGCTTAGGGGCTACATTCCAAGAGACCCAGTACTTC
CASSLGATFQETQYF
>-|-|TRBJ2-3|TRBV20-1
TGCTGTGCCAGCCCCACTAGCGGAGGGGGCAGCACAGATACGCAGTATTTT
CCASPTSGGGSTDTQYF
>few|-|TRBJ2-1|TRBV29-1
TGCAGCGTTGAGGACCCTTACAATGAGCAGTTCTTC
CSVEDPYNEQFF
>many|-|TRBJ2-1|TRBV6-2/TRBV6-3
TGTGCCAGCAGCCATCCCCGAGGACGGCACAATGAGCAGTTCTTC
CASSHPRGRHNEQFF
>many|TRBD1|TRBJ2-2|TRBV29-1
TGCAGCGTTGTTACAGGGGGGCTGAACACCGGGGAGCTGTTTTTT
CSVVTGGLNTGELFF
>-|-|TRBJ2-3|TRBV29-1
TGCAGCGTTGGGGTAAGAGGCCGGGGTCTAGGCGCGGGTCCCGATACGCAGTATTTT
CSVGVRGRGLGAGPDTQYF